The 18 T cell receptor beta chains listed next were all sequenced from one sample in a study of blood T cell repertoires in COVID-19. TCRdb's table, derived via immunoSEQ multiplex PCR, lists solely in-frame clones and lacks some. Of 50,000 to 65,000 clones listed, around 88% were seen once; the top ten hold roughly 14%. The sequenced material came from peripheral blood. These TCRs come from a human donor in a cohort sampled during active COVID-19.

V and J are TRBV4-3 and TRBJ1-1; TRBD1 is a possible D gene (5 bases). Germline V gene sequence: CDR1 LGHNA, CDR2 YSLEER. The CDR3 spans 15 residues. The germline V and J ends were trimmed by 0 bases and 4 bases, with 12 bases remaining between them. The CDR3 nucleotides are TGCGCCAGCAGCCAAGATTCAGGGATGGCCACTGAAGCTTTCTTT. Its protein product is CASSQDSGMATEAFF.

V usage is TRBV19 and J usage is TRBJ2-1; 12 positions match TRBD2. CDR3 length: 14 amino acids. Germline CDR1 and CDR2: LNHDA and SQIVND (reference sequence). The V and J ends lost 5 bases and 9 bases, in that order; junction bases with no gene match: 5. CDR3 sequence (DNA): TGTGCCAGTAGTCGGACTAGCGGGATTATTGAGCAGTTCTTC. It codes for CASSRTSGIIEQFF.

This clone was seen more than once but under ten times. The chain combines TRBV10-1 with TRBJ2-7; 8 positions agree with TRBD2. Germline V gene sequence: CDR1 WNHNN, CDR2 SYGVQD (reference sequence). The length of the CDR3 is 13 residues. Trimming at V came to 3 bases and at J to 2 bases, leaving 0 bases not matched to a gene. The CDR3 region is CASSEAGAYEQYF. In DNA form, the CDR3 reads TGCGCCAGCAGTGAAGCGGGGGCCTACGAGCAGTACTTC.

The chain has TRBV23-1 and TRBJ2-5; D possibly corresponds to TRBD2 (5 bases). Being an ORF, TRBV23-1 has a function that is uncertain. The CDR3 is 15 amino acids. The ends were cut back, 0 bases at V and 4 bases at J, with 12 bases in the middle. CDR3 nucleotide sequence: TGCGCCAGCAGTCAATCTTCGGATGGAGGAGAGACCCAGTACTTC. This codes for CASSQSSDGGETQYF.

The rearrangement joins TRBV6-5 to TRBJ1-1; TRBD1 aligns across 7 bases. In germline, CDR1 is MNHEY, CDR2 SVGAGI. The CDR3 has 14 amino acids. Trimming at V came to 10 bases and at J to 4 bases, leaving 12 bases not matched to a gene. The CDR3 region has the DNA TGTGCCACTGGGGGGCAGGGGGACATCACTGAAGCTTTCTTT. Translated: CATGGQGDITEAFF.

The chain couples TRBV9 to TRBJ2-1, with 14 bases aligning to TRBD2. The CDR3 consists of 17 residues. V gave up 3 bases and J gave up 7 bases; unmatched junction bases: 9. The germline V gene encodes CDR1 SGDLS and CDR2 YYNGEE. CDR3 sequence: CASSARPGTSGSNEQFF. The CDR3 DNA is TGTGCCAGCAGCGCGCGACCCGGGACTAGCGGGAGTAATGAGCAGTTCTTC.

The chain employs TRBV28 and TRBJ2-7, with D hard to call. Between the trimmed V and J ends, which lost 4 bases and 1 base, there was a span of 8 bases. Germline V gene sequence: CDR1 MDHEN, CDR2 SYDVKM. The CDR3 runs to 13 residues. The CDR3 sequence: CASSSDTSYEQYF. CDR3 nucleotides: TGTGCCAGCAGTTCCGACACGTCCTACGAGCAGTACTTC.

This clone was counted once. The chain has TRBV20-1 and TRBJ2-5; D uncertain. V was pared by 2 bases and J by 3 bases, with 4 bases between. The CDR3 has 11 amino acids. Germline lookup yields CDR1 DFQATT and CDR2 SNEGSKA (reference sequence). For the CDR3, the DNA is TGCAGTGCTAGACGGGAAGAGACCCAGTACTTC. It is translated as CSARREETQYF.

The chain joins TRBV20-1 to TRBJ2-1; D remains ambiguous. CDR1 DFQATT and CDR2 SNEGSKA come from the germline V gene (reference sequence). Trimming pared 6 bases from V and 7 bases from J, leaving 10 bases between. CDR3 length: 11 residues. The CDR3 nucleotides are TGCAGTGCCCCCGCAGTGAATGAGCAGTTCTTC. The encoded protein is CSAPAVNEQFF.

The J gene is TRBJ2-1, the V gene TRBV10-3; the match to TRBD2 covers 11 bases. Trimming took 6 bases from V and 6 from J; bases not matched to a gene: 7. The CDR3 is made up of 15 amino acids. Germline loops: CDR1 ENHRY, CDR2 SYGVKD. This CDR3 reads CAISPPTSGVNEQFF. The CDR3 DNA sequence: TGTGCCATCAGCCCACCGACTAGCGGGGTCAATGAGCAGTTCTTC.

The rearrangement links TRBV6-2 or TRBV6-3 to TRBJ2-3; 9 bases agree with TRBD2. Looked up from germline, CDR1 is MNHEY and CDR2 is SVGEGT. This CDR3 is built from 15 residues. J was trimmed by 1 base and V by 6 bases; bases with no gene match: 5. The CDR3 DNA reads TGTGCCAGCAGCCTACGGACTAGCGGCACAGATACGCAGTATTTT. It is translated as CASSLRTSGTDTQYF.

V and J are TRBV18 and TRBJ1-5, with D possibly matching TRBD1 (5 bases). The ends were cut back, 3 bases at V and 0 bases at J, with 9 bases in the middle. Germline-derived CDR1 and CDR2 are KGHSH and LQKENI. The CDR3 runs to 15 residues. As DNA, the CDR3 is TGTGCCAGCTCACCCACAGGAGATAGCAATCAGCCCCAGCATTTT. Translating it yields CASSPTGDSNQPQHF.

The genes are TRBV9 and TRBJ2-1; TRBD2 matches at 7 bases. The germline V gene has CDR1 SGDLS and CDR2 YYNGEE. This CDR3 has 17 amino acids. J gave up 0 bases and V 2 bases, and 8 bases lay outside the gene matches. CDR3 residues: CASSVDVAGPSYNEQFF. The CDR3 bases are TGTGCCAGCAGCGTTGACGTAGCGGGTCCCTCCTACAATGAGCAGTTCTTC.

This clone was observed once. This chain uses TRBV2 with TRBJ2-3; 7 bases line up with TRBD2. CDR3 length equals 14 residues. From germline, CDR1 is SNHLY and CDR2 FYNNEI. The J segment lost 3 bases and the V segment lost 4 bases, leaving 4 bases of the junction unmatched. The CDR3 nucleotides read TGTGCCAGCAGTGCCCAAGCGGGAACAGATACGCAGTATTTT. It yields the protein CASSAQAGTDTQYF.

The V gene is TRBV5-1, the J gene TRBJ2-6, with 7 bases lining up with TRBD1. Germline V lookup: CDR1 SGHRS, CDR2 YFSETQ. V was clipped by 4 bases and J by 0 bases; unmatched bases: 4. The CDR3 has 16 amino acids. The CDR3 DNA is TGCGCCAGCAGCGGCCGGGACAGCTCTGGGGCCAACGTCCTGACTTTC. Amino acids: CASSGRDSSGANVLTF.

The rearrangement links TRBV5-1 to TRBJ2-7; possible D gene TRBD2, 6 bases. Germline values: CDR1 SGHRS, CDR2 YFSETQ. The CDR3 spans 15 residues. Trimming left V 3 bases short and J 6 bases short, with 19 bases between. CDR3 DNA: TGCGCCAGCAGCTCGTGGGGCGGAGGGGTGGCCGAGCAGTACTTC. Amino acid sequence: CASSSWGGGVAEQYF.

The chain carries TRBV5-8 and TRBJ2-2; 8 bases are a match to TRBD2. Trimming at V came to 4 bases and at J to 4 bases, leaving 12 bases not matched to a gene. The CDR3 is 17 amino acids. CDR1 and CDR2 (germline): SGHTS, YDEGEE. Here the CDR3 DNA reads TGTGCCAGCAGCGGGCTAGCGGGTGGTAGGAGCACCGGGGAGCTGTTTTTT. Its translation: CASSGLAGGRSTGELFF.

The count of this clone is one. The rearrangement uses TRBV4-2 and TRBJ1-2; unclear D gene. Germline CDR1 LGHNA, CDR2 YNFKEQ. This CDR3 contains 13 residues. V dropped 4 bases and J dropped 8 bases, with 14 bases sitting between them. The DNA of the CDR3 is TGTGCCAGCAGCCCAGACGGCCCGGAGGGCTACACCTTC. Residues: CASSPDGPEGYTF.